Listed below are T cell receptor beta chains from one sample, sequenced in a study of post-analysis software for immune sequencing data. TCRdb analysed the PCR reads with MiXCR anew, one entry per CDR3 protein. Of roughly 200,000 distinct CDR3 sequences in the sample, about 30% were seen once. The sequenced sample consisted of blood. The receptors were sampled from a girl under 18 with multiple sclerosis. The CDR3 runs from the conserved cysteine through the conserved F or W. Fields, in order: V gene, D gene, J gene, clone size, CDR3 protein, CDR3 DNA. A D gene is named only where the DNA matches it firmly. Not all rows give a size; the values are once, few, many and, for expanded clones, a class.

v_gene: TRBV15
d_gene: TRBD2
j_gene: TRBJ2-3
abundance: -
CDR3aa: CATSRVVGGRGTDTQYF
CDR3nt: TGTGCCACCAGCAGGGTGGTCGGGGGGAGAGGCACAGATACGCAGTATTTT

v_gene: TRBV2
d_gene: -
j_gene: TRBJ1-2
abundance: -
CDR3aa: CASSDWRRINYGYTF
CDR3nt: TGTGCCAGCAGTGACTGGAGGCGGATCAACTATGGCTACACCTTC

v_gene: TRBV5-1
d_gene: -
j_gene: TRBJ2-1
abundance: -
CDR3aa: CACSLWGERDNEQFF
CDR3nt: TGCGCCTGCAGCTTATGGGGAGAACGGGACAATGAGCAGTTCTTC

v_gene: TRBV20-1
d_gene: -
j_gene: TRBJ2-7
abundance: many
CDR3aa: CSARSRSSYEQYF
CDR3nt: TGCAGTGCTAGATCGAGGAGCTCCTACGAGCAGTACTTC

v_gene: TRBV5-1
d_gene: -
j_gene: TRBJ1-1
abundance: few
CDR3aa: CASSREIMNTEAFF
CDR3nt: TGCGCCAGCAGCCGGGAGATCATGAACACTGAAGCTTTCTTT

v_gene: TRBV20-1
d_gene: TRBD2
j_gene: TRBJ2-6
abundance: -
CDR3aa: CSAPLAGGLPGANVLTF
CDR3nt: TGCAGTGCGCCCCTAGCGGGAGGGCTCCCTGGGGCCAACGTCCTGACTTTC

v_gene: TRBV27
d_gene: TRBD2
j_gene: TRBJ2-1
abundance: -
CDR3aa: CVSSLALAGYNEQFF
CDR3nt: TGTGTCAGCAGTTTGGCCCTAGCGGGGTACAATGAGCAGTTCTTC

v_gene: TRBV5-1
d_gene: -
j_gene: TRBJ1-1
abundance: -
CDR3aa: CASSLDPGRNTEAFF
CDR3nt: TGCGCCAGCAGCTTGGATCCGGGGAGGAACACTGAAGCTTTCTTT

v_gene: TRBV4-1
d_gene: -
j_gene: TRBJ2-2
abundance: -
CDR3aa: CASSLPDSANTGELFF
CDR3nt: TGCGCCAGCAGCCTTCCCGACAGCGCGAACACCGGGGAGCTGTTTTTT

v_gene: TRBV15
d_gene: TRBD1
j_gene: TRBJ2-7
abundance: many
CDR3aa: CATSRPGGEQYF
CDR3nt: TGTGCCACCAGCAGACCAGGGGGCGAGCAGTACTTC

v_gene: TRBV28
d_gene: -
j_gene: TRBJ1-4
abundance: -
CDR3aa: CASSSGGVGRFF
CDR3nt: TGTGCCAGCAGTTCGGGGGGGGTCGGGCGGTTTTTT

v_gene: TRBV4-1
d_gene: TRBD1
j_gene: TRBJ2-5
abundance: many
CDR3aa: CASSQGRAGGEETQYF
CDR3nt: TGCGCCAGCAGCCAAGGAAGGGCAGGGGGAGAAGAGACCCAGTACTTC

v_gene: TRBV3-1
d_gene: TRBD1
j_gene: TRBJ1-5
abundance: few
CDR3aa: CASSQSGTGFHQPQHF
CDR3nt: TGTGCCAGCAGCCAAAGCGGGACAGGGTTTCATCAGCCCCAGCATTTT

v_gene: TRBV5-1
d_gene: -
j_gene: TRBJ2-7
abundance: -
CDR3aa: CASSLAGRRDNEQYF
CDR3nt: TGCGCCAGCAGCTTAGCAGGGAGAAGGGACAATGAGCAGTACTTC

v_gene: TRBV27
d_gene: -
j_gene: TRBJ2-1
abundance: few
CDR3aa: CVSSLSAGREQFF
CDR3nt: TGTGTCAGCAGTTTATCGGCCGGAAGAGAGCAGTTCTTC

v_gene: TRBV14
d_gene: TRBD2
j_gene: TRBJ2-4
abundance: -
CDR3aa: CASSQDPGLAGEQYF
CDR3nt: TGTGCCAGCAGCCAAGACCCGGGACTAGCAGGAGAGCAGTACTTC

v_gene: TRBV20-1
d_gene: -
j_gene: TRBJ1-1
abundance: few
CDR3aa: CSATPGGARTEAFF
CDR3nt: TGCAGTGCTACCCCTGGGGGGGCGAGAACTGAAGCTTTCTTT

v_gene: TRBV20-1
d_gene: TRBD1
j_gene: TRBJ1-6
abundance: few
CDR3aa: CSARRQGGTYNSPLHF
CDR3nt: TGCAGTGCTCGCCGACAGGGAGGCACCTATAATTCACCCCTCCACTTT

v_gene: TRBV15
d_gene: TRBD1
j_gene: TRBJ2-6
abundance: -
CDR3aa: CATSTRRDRLSGANVLTF
CDR3nt: TGTGCCACCAGCACTCGCCGGGACAGACTCTCTGGGGCCAACGTCCTGACTTTC

v_gene: TRBV6-2/TRBV6-3
d_gene: -
j_gene: TRBJ2-4
abundance: many
CDR3aa: CASSYPPTALAKNIQYF
CDR3nt: TGTGCCAGCAGTTACCCCCCGACGGCCCTAGCCAAAAACATTCAGTACTTC

v_gene: TRBV5-1
d_gene: -
j_gene: TRBJ2-1
abundance: -
CDR3aa: CASSLAGEQFF
CDR3nt: TGCGCCAGCAGCTTGGCCGGTGAGCAGTTCTTC

v_gene: TRBV20-1
d_gene: TRBD2
j_gene: TRBJ2-1
abundance: -
CDR3aa: CSAAGGGLAGEQFF
CDR3nt: TGCAGTGCCGCGGGGGGGGGCCTCGCTGGGGAGCAGTTCTTC

v_gene: TRBV7-8
d_gene: -
j_gene: TRBJ2-1
abundance: many
CDR3aa: CASSLRGAEQFF
CDR3nt: TGTGCCAGCAGCTTAAGGGGCGCTGAGCAGTTCTTC

v_gene: TRBV6-4
d_gene: -
j_gene: TRBJ1-1
abundance: -
CDR3aa: CASSDRVFGTEAFF
CDR3nt: TGTGCCAGCAGTGACAGGGTTTTCGGCACTGAAGCTTTCTTT

v_gene: TRBV18
d_gene: TRBD2
j_gene: TRBJ2-1
abundance: -
CDR3aa: CASSPFSSSGSNNEQFF
CDR3nt: TGTGCCAGCTCACCATTTAGTTCGAGCGGGAGCAACAATGAGCAGTTCTTC

v_gene: TRBV27
d_gene: -
j_gene: TRBJ2-1
abundance: many
CDR3aa: CASSFYPPNSEQFF
CDR3nt: TGTGCCAGCAGTTTCTACCCCCCCAATTCTGAGCAGTTCTTC

v_gene: TRBV5-1
d_gene: -
j_gene: TRBJ1-1
abundance: many
CDR3aa: CASSLWDTNTEAFF
CDR3nt: TGCGCCAGCAGCCTCTGGGACACGAACACTGAAGCTTTCTTT

v_gene: TRBV6-5
d_gene: TRBD1
j_gene: TRBJ1-2
abundance: few
CDR3aa: CASSPDRVYGYTF
CDR3nt: TGTGCCAGCAGTCCGGACAGGGTATATGGCTACACCTTC

v_gene: TRBV7-9
d_gene: TRBD1
j_gene: TRBJ2-7
abundance: many
CDR3aa: CASSSREGQGTHEQYF
CDR3nt: TGTGCCAGCAGCTCCAGGGAGGGACAGGGAACCCACGAGCAGTACTTC

v_gene: TRBV12-3/TRBV12-4
d_gene: -
j_gene: TRBJ1-1
abundance: few
CDR3aa: CASSKSTGNTEAFF
CDR3nt: TGTGCCAGCAGTAAATCTACAGGGAACACTGAAGCTTTCTTT

v_gene: TRBV25-1
d_gene: -
j_gene: TRBJ2-7
abundance: -
CDR3aa: CASSGYSLEQYF
CDR3nt: TGTGCCAGCAGTGGCTACAGTCTCGAGCAGTACTTC

v_gene: TRBV7-8
d_gene: -
j_gene: TRBJ1-5
abundance: -
CDR3aa: CVSSWNRVNQPQHF
CDR3nt: TGTGTCAGCAGCTGGAACAGGGTAAATCAGCCCCAGCATTTT

v_gene: TRBV20-1
d_gene: -
j_gene: TRBJ1-2
abundance: many
CDR3aa: CSARDSQGQHKGYTF
CDR3nt: TGCAGTGCTAGAGATTCCCAGGGCCAGCATAAAGGCTACACCTTC

v_gene: TRBV7-2
d_gene: -
j_gene: TRBJ1-5
abundance: few
CDR3aa: CASSLWDNQPQHF
CDR3nt: TGTGCCAGCAGCTTATGGGATAATCAGCCCCAGCATTTT

v_gene: TRBV20-1
d_gene: TRBD1
j_gene: TRBJ1-5
abundance: -
CDR3aa: CSARQGGIQPQHF
CDR3nt: TGCAGTGCAAGACAGGGCGGGATTCAGCCCCAGCATTTT

v_gene: TRBV5-8
d_gene: TRBD2
j_gene: TRBJ2-2
abundance: few
CDR3aa: CASSLRSLAGVTGELFF
CDR3nt: TGTGCCAGCAGCTTGAGGTCCCTAGCGGGGGTCACCGGGGAGCTGTTTTTT

v_gene: TRBV12-3/TRBV12-4
d_gene: TRBD1
j_gene: TRBJ1-1
abundance: -
CDR3aa: CASRTGTLNTEAFF
CDR3nt: TGTGCCAGCAGGACAGGGACCTTGAACACTGAAGCTTTCTTT

v_gene: TRBV29-1
d_gene: -
j_gene: TRBJ2-6
abundance: few
CDR3aa: CSVEGGTGANVLTF
CDR3nt: TGCAGCGTTGAAGGAGGAACTGGGGCCAACGTCCTGACTTTC

v_gene: TRBV6-5
d_gene: -
j_gene: TRBJ1-2
abundance: few
CDR3aa: CASSLKAFGFYGYTF
CDR3nt: TGTGCCAGCAGCCTAAAGGCCTTCGGATTCTATGGCTACACCTTC

v_gene: TRBV28
d_gene: -
j_gene: TRBJ2-7
abundance: many
CDR3aa: CASSGGTAPEQYF
CDR3nt: TGTGCCAGCAGTGGGGGGACAGCCCCCGAGCAGTACTTC

v_gene: TRBV10-2
d_gene: -
j_gene: TRBJ1-4
abundance: many
CDR3aa: CASTQTVTTNEKLFF
CDR3nt: TGCGCCAGCACCCAAACGGTGACAACTAATGAAAAACTGTTTTTT

v_gene: TRBV20-1
d_gene: -
j_gene: TRBJ1-2
abundance: many
CDR3aa: CSASQRGPLYGYTF
CDR3nt: TGCAGTGCTAGTCAGAGAGGCCCGCTTTATGGCTACACCTTC

v_gene: TRBV13
d_gene: TRBD1
j_gene: TRBJ2-7
abundance: few
CDR3aa: CASSGDRGARSEQYF
CDR3nt: TGTGCCAGCAGCGGAGACAGGGGGGCGAGGTCCGAGCAGTACTTC

v_gene: TRBV29-1
d_gene: TRBD1
j_gene: TRBJ2-7
abundance: many
CDR3aa: CSAGGPYEQYF
CDR3nt: TGCAGCGCAGGGGGCCCCTACGAGCAGTACTTC

v_gene: TRBV12-3/TRBV12-4
d_gene: -
j_gene: TRBJ1-5
abundance: -
CDR3aa: CASNFRENQPQHF
CDR3nt: TGTGCCAGCAATTTTCGGGAGAATCAGCCCCAGCATTTT

v_gene: TRBV6-1
d_gene: TRBD2
j_gene: TRBJ2-3
abundance: many
CDR3aa: CASSASGRGDTQYF
CDR3nt: TGTGCCAGCAGTGCCAGCGGGAGGGGGGATACGCAGTATTTT

v_gene: TRBV29-1
d_gene: TRBD2
j_gene: TRBJ2-7
abundance: many
CDR3aa: CSVRPNSGASYEQYF
CDR3nt: TGCAGCGTTCGCCCCAATAGCGGGGCGTCCTACGAGCAGTACTTC

v_gene: TRBV5-1
d_gene: -
j_gene: TRBJ2-1
abundance: -
CDR3aa: CASSLISGVKPGEQFF
CDR3nt: TGCGCCAGCAGCCTAATTAGCGGAGTTAAACCAGGGGAGCAGTTCTTC

v_gene: TRBV14
d_gene: -
j_gene: TRBJ2-7
abundance: once
CDR3aa: CASSQDIWVSYEQYF
CDR3nt: TGTGCCAGCAGCCAAGACATATGGGTTTCCTACGAGCAGTACTTC

v_gene: TRBV11-2
d_gene: -
j_gene: TRBJ1-2
abundance: few
CDR3aa: CASSLEKTGNYGYTF
CDR3nt: TGTGCCAGCAGCTTAGAAAAGACGGGGAACTATGGCTACACCTTC

v_gene: TRBV11-2
d_gene: TRBD2
j_gene: TRBJ2-2
abundance: few
CDR3aa: CASKLASGRANTGELFF
CDR3nt: TGTGCCAGCAAACTGGCTAGCGGGAGGGCGAACACCGGGGAGCTGTTTTTT

v_gene: TRBV20-1
d_gene: TRBD2
j_gene: TRBJ2-1
abundance: many
CDR3aa: CSARLAGNEQFF
CDR3nt: TGCAGTGCTAGACTAGCGGGCAATGAGCAGTTCTTC

v_gene: TRBV18
d_gene: TRBD1
j_gene: TRBJ1-6
abundance: -
CDR3aa: CASSPLRTGESSPLHF
CDR3nt: TGTGCCAGCTCACCTCTAAGGACAGGGGAGAGTTCACCCCTCCACTTT

v_gene: TRBV20-1
d_gene: TRBD2
j_gene: TRBJ2-7
abundance: -
CDR3aa: CSARGAGVGEQYF
CDR3nt: TGCAGTGCCAGGGGAGCGGGAGTGGGCGAGCAGTACTTC